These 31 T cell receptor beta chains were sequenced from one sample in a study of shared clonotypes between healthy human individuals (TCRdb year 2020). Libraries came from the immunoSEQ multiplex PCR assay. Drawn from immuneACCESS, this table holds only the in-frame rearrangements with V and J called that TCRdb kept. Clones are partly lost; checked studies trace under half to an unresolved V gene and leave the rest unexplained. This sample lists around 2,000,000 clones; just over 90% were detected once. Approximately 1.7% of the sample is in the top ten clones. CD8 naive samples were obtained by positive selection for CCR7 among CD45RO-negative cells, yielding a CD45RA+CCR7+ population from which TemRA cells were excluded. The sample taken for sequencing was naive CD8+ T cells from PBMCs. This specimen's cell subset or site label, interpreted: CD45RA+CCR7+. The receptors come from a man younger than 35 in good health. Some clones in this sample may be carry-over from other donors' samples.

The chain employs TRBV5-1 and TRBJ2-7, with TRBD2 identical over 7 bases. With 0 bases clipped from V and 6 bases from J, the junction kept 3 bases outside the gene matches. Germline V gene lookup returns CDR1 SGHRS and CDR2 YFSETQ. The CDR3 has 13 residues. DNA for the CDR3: TGCGCCAGCAGCTTGGAACTAGCGAGCGAGCAGTACTTC. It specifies CASSLELASEQYF.

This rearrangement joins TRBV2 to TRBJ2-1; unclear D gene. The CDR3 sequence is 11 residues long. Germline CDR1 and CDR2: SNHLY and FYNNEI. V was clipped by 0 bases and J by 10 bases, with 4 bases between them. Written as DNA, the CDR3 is TGTGCCAGCAGTGAAGCTAGAGAGCAGTTCTTC. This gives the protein CASSEAREQFF. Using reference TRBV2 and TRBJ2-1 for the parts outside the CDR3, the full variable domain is EPEVTQTPSHQVTQMGQEVILRCVPISNHLYFYWYRQILGQKVEFLVSFYNNEISEKSEIFDDQFSVERPDGSNFTLKIRSTKLEDSAMYFCASSEAREQFFGPGTRLTVL.

As DNA, the CDR3 is TGTGCCGGCCGGGACGGCTCCTACAATGAGCAGTTCTTC. It translates to CAGRDGSYNEQFF. V is TRBV30 and J is TRBJ2-1; TRBD1 or TRBD2 may be the D gene (5 bases each). Germline CDR1 GTSNPN, CDR2 SVGIG (reference sequence). The V end lost 8 bases, the J end lost 0 bases, and 11 bases lay between the germline ends. The CDR3 is 13 amino acids.

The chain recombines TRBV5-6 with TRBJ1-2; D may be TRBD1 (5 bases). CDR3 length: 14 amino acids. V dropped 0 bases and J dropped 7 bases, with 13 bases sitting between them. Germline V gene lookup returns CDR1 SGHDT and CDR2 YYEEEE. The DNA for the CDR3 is TGTGCCAGCAGCTTGGCGGTGTCAGGGCGTGGCTACACCTTC. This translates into CASSLAVSGRGYTF.

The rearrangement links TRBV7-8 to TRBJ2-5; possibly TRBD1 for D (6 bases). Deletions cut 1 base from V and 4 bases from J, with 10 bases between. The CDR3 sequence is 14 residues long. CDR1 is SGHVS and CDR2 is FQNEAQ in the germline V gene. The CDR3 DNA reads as TGTGCCAGCAGCTTAGGCTCAGGGGTAGAGACCCAGTACTTC. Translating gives CASSLGSGVETQYF.

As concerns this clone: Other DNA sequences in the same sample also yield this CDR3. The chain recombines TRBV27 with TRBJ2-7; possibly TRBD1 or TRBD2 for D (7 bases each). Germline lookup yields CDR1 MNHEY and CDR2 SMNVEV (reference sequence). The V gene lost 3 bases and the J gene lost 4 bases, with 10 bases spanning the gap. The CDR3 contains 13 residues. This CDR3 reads CASSFRGGYEQYF. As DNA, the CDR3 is TGTGCCAGCAGTTTCAGGGGGGGGTACGAGCAGTACTTC.

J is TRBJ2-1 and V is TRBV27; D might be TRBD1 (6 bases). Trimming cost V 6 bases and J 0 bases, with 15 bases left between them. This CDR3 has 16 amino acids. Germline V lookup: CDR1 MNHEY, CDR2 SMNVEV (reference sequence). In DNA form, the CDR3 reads TGTGCCAGCAGCGAGGGGGTTTTAAGCTCCTACAATGAGCAGTTCTTC. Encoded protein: CASSEGVLSSYNEQFF.

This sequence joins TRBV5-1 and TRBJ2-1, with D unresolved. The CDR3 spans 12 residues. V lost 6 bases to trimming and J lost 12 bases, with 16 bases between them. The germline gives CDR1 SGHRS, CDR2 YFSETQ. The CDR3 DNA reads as TGCGCCAGCACCTCAAGTAGATTGGTGCAGTTCTTC. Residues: CASTSSRLVQFF.

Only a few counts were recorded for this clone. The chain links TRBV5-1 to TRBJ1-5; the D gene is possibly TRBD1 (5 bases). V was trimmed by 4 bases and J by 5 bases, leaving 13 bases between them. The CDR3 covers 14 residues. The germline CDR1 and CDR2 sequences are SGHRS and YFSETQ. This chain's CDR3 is CASSGGDRDQPQHF. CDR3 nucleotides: TGCGCCAGCAGCGGAGGAGACAGAGATCAGCCCCAGCATTTT.

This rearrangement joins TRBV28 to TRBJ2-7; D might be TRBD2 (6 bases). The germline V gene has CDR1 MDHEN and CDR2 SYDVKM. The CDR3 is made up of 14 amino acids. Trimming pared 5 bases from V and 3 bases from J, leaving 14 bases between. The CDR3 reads CASSAREPYYEQYF. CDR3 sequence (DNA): TGTGCCAGCAGTGCCCGGGAGCCCTACTACGAGCAGTACTTC.

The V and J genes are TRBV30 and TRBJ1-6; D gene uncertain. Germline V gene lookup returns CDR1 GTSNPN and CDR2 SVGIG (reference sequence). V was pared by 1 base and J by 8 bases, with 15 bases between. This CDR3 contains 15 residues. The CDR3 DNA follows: TGTGCCTGGAGTGAGAGGGTGATATATGATTCACCCCTCCACTTT. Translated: CAWSERVIYDSPLHF.

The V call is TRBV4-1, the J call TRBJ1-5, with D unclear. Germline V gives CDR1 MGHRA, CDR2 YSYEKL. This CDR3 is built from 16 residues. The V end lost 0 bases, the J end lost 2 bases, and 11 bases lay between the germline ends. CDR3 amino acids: CASSQESTPRNQPQHF. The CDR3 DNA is TGCGCCAGCAGCCAAGAATCCACCCCGCGCAATCAGCCCCAGCATTTT.

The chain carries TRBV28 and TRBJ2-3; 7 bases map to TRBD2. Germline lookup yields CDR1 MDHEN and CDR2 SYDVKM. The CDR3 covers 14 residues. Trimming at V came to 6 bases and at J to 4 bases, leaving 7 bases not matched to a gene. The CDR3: CASSWGGSADTQYF. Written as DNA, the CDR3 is TGTGCCAGCAGCTGGGGAGGGAGTGCAGATACGCAGTATTTT.

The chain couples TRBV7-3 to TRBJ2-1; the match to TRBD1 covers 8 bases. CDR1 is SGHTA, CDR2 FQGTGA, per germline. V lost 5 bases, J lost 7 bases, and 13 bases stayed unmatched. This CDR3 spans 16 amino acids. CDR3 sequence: CASSPNRDRSRNEQFF. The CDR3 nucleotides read TGTGCCAGCAGCCCAAACCGGGACAGGTCTAGGAATGAGCAGTTCTTC.

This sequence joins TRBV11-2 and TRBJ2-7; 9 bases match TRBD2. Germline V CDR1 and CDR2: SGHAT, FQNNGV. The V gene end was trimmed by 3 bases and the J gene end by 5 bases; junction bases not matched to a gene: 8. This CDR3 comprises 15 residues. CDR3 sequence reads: CASSFGASGTDEQYF. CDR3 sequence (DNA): TGTGCCAGCAGCTTTGGCGCTAGCGGGACCGACGAGCAGTACTTC.

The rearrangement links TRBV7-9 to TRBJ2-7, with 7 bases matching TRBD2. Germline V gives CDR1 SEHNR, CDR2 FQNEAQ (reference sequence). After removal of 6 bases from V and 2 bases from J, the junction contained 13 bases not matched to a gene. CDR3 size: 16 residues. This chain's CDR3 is CASSPLSGRVTYEQYF. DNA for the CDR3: TGTGCCAGCAGTCCCCTTTCGGGGAGGGTAACCTACGAGCAGTACTTC. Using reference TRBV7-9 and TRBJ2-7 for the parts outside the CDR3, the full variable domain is DTGVSQNPRHKITKRGQNVTFRCDPISEHNRLYWYRQTLGQGPEFLTYFQNEAQLEKSRLLSDRFSAERPKGSFSTLEIQRTEQGDSAMYLCASSPLSGRVTYEQYFGPGTRLTVT.

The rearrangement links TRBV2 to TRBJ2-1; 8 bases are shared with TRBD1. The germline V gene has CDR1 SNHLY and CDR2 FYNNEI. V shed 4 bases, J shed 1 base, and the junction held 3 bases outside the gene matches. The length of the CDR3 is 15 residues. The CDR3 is CASSGDRKSYNEQFF. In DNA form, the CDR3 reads TGTGCCAGCAGTGGGGACAGGAAGTCCTACAATGAGCAGTTCTTC.

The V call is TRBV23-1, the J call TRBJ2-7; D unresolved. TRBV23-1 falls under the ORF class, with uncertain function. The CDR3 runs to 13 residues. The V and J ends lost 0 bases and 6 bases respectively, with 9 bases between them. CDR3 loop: CASSQSQQTEQYF. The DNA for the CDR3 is TGCGCCAGCAGTCAATCGCAGCAGACCGAGCAGTACTTC.

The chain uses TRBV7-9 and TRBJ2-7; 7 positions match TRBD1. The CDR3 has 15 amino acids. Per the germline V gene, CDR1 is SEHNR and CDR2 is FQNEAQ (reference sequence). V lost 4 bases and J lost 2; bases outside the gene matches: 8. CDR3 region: CASSSSRDRAYEQYF. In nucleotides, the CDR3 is TGTGCCAGCAGCTCCTCCCGGGACAGAGCCTACGAGCAGTACTTC.

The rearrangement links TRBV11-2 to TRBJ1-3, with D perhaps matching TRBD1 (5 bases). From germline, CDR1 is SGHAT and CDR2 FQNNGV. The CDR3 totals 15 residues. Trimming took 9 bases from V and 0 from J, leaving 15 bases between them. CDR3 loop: CASNGAPDSGNTIYF. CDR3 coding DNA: TGTGCCAGTAACGGGGCCCCGGACTCTGGAAACACCATATATTTT. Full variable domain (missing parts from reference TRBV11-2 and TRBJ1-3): EAGVAQSPRYKIIEKRQSVAFWCNPISGHATLYWYQQILGQGPKLLIQFQNNGVVDDSQLPKDRFSAERLKGVDSTLKIQPAKLEDSAVYLCASNGAPDSGNTIYFGEGSWLTVV.

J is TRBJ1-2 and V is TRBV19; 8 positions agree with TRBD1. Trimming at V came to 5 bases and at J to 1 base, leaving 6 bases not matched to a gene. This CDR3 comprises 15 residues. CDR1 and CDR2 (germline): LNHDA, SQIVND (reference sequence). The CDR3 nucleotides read TGTGCCAGTAGTCCCAGGGACAGGAGTAACTATGGCTACACCTTC. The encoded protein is CASSPRDRSNYGYTF.

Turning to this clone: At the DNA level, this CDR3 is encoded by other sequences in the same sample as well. CDR3 sequence reads: CASSLDGTQYF. The CDR3 DNA reads as TGCGCCAGCAGCTTGGACGGGACGCAGTATTTT. This rearrangement joins TRBV5-1 to TRBJ2-3; no firm D call. The CDR3 runs 11 residues. V lost 0 bases and J lost 9, with 5 bases in between. Per the germline V gene, CDR1 is SGHRS and CDR2 is YFSETQ. The full variable domain, rest sourced from reference TRBV5-1 and TRBJ2-3, is KAGVTQTPRYLIKTRGQQVTLSCSPISGHRSVSWYQQTPGQGLQFLFEYFSETQRNKGNFPGRFSGRQFSNSRSEMNVSTLELGDSALYLCASSLDGTQYFGPGTRLTVL.

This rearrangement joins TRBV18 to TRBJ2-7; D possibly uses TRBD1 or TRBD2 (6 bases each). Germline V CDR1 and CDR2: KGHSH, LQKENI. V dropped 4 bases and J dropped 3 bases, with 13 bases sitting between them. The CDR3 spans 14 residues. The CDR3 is CASSRGDNLYEQYF. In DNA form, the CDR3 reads TGTGCCAGCTCACGCGGGGACAACCTCTACGAGCAGTACTTC.

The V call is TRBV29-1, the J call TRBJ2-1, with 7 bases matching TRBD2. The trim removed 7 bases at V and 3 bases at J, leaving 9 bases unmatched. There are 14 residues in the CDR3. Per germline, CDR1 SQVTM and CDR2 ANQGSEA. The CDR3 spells CSADPTSSYNEQFF. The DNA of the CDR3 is TGCAGCGCAGACCCGACTAGCAGCTACAATGAGCAGTTCTTC.

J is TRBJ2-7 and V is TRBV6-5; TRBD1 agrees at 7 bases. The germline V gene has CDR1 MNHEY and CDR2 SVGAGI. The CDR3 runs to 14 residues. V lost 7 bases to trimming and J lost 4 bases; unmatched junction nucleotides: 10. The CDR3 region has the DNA TGTGCCAGCAAAAGTCGGGACAGACTATACGAGCAGTACTTC. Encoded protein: CASKSRDRLYEQYF.

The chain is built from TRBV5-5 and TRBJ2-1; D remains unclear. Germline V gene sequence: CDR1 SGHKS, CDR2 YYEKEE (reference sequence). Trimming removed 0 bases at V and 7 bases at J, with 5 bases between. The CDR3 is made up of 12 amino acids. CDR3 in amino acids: CASSLGQNEQFF. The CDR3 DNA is TGTGCCAGCAGCTTGGGGCAAAATGAGCAGTTCTTC.

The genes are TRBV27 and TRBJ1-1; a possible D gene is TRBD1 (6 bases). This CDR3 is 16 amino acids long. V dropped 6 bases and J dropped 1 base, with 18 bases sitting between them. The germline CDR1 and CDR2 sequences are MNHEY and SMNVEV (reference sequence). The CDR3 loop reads CASRGGILGENTEAFF. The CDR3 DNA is TGTGCCAGCAGAGGGGGGATTCTGGGGGAGAACACTGAAGCTTTCTTT.

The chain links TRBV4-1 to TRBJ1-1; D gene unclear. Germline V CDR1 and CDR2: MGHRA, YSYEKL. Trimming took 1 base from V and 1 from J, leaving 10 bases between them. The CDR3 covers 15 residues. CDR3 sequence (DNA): TGCGCCAGCAGCCAAGTAAAGAACTCGAACACTGAAGCTTTCTTT. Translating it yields CASSQVKNSNTEAFF.

The CDR3 region has the DNA TGTGCCAGTACCGGCGAGAGGGCAAAGACTGAAGCTTTCTTT. It is translated as CASTGERAKTEAFF. This chain links TRBV19 with TRBJ1-1; D not certain. The CDR3 has 14 residues. Trimming left V 7 bases short and J 5 bases short, with 17 bases between. Germline V CDR1 and CDR2: LNHDA, SQIVND (reference sequence).

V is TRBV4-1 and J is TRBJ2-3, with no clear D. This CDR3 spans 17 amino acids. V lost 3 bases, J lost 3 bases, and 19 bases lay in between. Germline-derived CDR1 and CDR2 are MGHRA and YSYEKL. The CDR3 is CASSQAPSSTTTDTQYF. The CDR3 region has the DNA TGCGCCAGCAGCCAGGCACCATCGAGTACCACAACAGATACGCAGTATTTT.

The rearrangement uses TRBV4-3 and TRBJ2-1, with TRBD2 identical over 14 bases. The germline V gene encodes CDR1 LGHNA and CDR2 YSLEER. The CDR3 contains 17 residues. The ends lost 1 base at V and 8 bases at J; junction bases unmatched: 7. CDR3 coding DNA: TGCGCCAGCAGCCAAGGGGGACTAGCGGGAGTCACCCATGAGCAGTTCTTC. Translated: CASSQGGLAGVTHEQFF.